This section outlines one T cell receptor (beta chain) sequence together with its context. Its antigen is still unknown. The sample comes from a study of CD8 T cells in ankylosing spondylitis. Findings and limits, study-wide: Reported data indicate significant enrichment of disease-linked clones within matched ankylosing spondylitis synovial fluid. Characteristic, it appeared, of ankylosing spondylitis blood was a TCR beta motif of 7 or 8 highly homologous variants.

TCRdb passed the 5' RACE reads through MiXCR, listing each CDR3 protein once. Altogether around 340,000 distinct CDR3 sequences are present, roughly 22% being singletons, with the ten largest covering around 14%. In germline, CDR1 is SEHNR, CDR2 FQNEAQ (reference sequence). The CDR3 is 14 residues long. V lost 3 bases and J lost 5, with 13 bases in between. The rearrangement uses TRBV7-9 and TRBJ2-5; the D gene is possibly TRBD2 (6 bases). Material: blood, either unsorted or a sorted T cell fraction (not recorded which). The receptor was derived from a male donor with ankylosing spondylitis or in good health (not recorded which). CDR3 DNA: TGTGCCAGCAGCTTCCCGCCAGGGAGGGAGACCCAGTACTTC. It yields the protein CASSFPPGRETQYF.